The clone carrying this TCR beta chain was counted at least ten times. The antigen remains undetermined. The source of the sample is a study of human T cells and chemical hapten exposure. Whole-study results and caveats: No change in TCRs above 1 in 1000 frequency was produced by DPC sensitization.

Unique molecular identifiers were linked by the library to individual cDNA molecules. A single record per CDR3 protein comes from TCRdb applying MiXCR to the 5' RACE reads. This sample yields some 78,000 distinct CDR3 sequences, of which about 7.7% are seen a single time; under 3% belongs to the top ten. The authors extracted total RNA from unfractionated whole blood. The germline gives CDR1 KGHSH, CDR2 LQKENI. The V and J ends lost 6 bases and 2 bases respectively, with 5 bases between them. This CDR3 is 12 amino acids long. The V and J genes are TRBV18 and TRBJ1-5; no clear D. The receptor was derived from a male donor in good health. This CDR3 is CASSTGNQPQHF. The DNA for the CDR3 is TGTGCCAGCTCGACGGGCAATCAGCCCCAGCATTTT. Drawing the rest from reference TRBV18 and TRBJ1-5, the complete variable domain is NAGVMQNPRHLVRRRGQEARLRCSPMKGHSHVYWYRQLPEEGLKFMVYLQKENIIDESGMPKERFSAEFPKEGPSILRIQQVVRGDSAAYFCASSTGNQPQHFGDGTRLSIL.